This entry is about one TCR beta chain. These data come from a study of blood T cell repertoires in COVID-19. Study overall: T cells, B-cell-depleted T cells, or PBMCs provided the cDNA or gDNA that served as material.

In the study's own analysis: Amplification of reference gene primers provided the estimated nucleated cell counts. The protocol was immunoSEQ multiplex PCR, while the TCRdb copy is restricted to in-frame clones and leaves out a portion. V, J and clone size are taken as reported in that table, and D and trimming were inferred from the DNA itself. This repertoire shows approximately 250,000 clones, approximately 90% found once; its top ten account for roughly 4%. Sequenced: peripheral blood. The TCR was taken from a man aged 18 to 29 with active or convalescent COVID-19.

CDR3 region: CASSTDSRQGAGEQYF. Written as DNA, the CDR3 is TGTGCCAGCAGTACCGACTCTCGACAGGGGGCGGGAGAGCAGTACTTC. The V and J genes are TRBV6-6 and TRBJ2-7, with TRBD1 identical over 10 bases. The trim removed 5 bases at V and 7 bases at J, leaving 14 bases unmatched. CDR1 is MNHNY and CDR2 is SVGAGI in the germline V gene (reference sequence). The CDR3 has 16 residues.